This T cell receptor beta chain was retrieved from a study of blood T cell repertoires in COVID-19. Per the original data handling: Cell counts per sample came from amplifying reference gene primers. Generated by immunoSEQ multiplex PCR, the TCRdb table keeps only in-frame clones and is missing some. The D gene and trimming were derived from the DNA, and the V and J assignments and clone size from that table. This table holds a few hundred thousand clones, over 85% found once. Trimming removed 0 bases at V and 9 bases at J, with 9 bases between. This CDR3 comprises 14 residues. Germline-derived CDR1 and CDR2 are SGHAT and FQNNGV.

Sequencing was done on a sample of peripheral blood. The sequence was obtained from a woman in her twenties or thirties with COVID-19, enrolled during active disease. The chain uses TRBV11-2 and TRBJ1-6; D gene unclear. The CDR3 reads CASSLDFGVSPLHF. The CDR3 region has the DNA TGTGCCAGCAGCTTAGATTTTGGAGTTTCACCCCTCCACTTT.